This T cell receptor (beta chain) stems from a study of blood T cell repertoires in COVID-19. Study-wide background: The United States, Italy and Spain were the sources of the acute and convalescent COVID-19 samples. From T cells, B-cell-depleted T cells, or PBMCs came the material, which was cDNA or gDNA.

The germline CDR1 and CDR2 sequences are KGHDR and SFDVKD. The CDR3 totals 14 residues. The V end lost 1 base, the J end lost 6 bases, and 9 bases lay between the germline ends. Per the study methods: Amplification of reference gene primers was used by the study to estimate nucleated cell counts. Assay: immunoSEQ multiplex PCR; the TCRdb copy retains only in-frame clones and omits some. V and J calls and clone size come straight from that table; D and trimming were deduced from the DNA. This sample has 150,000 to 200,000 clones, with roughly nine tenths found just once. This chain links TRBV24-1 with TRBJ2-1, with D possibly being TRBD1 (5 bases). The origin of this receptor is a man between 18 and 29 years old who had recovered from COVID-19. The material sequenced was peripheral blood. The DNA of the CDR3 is TGTGCCACCAGTGATTTTGAGACAGTCAATGAGCAGTTCTTC. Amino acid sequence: CATSDFETVNEQFF.